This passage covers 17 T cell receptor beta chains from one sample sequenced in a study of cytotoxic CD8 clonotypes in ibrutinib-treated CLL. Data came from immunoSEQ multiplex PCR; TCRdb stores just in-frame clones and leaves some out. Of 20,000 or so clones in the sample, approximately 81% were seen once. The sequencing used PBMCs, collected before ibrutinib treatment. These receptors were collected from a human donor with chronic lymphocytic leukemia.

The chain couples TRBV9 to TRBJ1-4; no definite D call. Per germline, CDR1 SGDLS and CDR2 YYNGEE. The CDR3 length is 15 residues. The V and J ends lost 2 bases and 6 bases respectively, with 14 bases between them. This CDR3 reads CASSVPPREYEKLFF. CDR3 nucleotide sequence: TGTGCCAGCAGCGTCCCGCCACGGGAGTATGAAAAACTGTTTTTT.

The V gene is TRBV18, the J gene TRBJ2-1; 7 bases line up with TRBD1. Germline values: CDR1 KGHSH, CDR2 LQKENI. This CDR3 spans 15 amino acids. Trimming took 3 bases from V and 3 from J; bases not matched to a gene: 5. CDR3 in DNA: TGTGCCAGCTCACCGGGACAGACAATCTACAATGAGCAGTTCTTC. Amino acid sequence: CASSPGQTIYNEQFF.

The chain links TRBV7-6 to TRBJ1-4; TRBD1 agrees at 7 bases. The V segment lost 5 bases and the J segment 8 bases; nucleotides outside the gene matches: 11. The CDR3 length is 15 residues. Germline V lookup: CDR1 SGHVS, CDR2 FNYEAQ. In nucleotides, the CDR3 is TGTGCCAGCAGCCAATGGACAGGACCGAGGGAAAAACTGTTTTTT. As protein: CASSQWTGPREKLFF.

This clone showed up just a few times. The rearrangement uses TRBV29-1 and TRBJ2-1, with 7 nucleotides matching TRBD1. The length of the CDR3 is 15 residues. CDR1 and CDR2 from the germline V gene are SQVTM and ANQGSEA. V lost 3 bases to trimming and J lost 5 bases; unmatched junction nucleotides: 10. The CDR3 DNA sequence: TGCAGCGTTGACCCACAGGGGACCCCTGACAATGAGCAGTTCTTC. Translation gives CSVDPQGTPDNEQFF.

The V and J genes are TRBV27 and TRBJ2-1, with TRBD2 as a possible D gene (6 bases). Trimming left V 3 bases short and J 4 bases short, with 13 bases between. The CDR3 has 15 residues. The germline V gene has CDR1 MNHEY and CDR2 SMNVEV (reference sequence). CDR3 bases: TGTGCCAGCAGTTTTGGGGCGGGGTCGTACAATGAGCAGTTCTTC. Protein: CASSFGAGSYNEQFF.

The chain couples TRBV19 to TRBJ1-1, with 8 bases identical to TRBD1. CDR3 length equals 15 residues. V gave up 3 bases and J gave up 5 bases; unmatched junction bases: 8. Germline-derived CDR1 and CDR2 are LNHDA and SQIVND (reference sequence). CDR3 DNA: TGTGCCAGTAGTATGGGAGGACAGGGAGGTACTGAAGCTTTCTTT. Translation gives CASSMGGQGGTEAFF.

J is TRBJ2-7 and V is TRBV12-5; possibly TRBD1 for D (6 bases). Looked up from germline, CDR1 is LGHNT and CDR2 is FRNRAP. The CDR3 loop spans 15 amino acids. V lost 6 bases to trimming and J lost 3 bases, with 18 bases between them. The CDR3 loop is CASGLVGHPFYEQYF. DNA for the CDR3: TGTGCTAGTGGCCTCGTGGGACACCCCTTCTACGAGCAGTACTTC.

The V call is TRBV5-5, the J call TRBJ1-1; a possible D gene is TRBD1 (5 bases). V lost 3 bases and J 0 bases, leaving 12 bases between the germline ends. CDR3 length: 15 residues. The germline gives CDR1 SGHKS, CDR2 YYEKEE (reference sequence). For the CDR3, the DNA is TGTGCCAGCAGCTCGACGGGACGGGTGAACACTGAAGCTTTCTTT. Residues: CASSSTGRVNTEAFF.

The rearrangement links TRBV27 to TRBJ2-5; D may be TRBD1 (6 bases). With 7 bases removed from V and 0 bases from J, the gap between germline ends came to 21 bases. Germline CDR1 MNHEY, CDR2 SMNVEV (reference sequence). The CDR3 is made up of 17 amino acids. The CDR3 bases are TGTGCCAGCACCACTACCCGAGGGGGTTGGGACCAAGAGACCCAGTACTTC. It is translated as CASTTTRGGWDQETQYF.

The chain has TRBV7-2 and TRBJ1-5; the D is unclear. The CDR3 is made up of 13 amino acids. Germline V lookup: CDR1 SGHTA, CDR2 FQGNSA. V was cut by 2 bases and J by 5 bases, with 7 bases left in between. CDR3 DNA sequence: TGTGCCAGCAGCTTAAAGGGCGATCAGCCCCAGCATTTT. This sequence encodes CASSLKGDQPQHF.

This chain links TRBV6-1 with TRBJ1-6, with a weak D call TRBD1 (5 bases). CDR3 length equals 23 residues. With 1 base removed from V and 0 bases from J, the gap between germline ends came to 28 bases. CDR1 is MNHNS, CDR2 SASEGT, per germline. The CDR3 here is CASSEGWSGEWRGRSSYNSPLHF. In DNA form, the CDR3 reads TGTGCCAGCAGTGAAGGGTGGTCGGGGGAATGGAGGGGAAGGAGCTCCTATAATTCACCCCTCCACTTT.

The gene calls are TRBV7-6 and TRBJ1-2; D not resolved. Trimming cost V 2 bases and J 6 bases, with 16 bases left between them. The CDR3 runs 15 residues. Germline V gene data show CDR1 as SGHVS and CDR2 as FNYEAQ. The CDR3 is CASSLSVTERDGYTF. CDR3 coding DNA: TGTGCCAGCAGCTTATCCGTCACAGAGAGAGATGGCTACACCTTC.

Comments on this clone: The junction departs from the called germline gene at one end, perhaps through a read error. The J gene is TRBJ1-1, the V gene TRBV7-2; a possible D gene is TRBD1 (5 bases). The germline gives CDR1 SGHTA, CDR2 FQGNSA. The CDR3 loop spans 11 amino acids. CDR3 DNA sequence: TGTGCCAGCAGCTTATTGTTAATAGGGGACTTT. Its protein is CASSLLLIGDF.

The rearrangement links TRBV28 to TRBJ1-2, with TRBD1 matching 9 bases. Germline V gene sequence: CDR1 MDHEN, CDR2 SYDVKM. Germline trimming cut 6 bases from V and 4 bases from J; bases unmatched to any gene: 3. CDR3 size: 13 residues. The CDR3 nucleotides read TGTGCCAGCAGAAGGGGACAGGGCTATGGCTACACCTTC. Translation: CASRRGQGYGYTF.

As DNA, the CDR3 is TGCGCCAGCAGCCCAAAATATCTAGCGGGGAGTAGCGGGGAGCTGTTTTTT. This translates into CASSPKYLAGSSGELFF. The V gene is TRBV4-1, the J gene TRBJ2-2, with 9 bases fitting TRBD2. The V gene end was trimmed by 4 bases and the J gene end by 7 bases; junction bases not matched to a gene: 13. The CDR3 covers 17 residues. Germline V lookup: CDR1 MGHRA, CDR2 YSYEKL.

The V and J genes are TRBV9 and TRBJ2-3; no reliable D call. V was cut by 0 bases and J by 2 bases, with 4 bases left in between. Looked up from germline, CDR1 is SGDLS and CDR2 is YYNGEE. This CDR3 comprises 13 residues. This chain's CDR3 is CASSVAATDTQYF. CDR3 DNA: TGTGCCAGCAGCGTAGCGGCCACAGATACGCAGTATTTT.

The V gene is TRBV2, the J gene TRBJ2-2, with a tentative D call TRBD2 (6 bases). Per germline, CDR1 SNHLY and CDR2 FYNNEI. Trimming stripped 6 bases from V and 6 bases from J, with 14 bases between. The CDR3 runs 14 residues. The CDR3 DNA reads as TGTGCCAGCAGCGGCGGGGTATTATCCGGGGAGCTGTTTTTT. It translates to CASSGGVLSGELFF.